A single count supports the clone carrying this T cell receptor (beta chain). Its antigen is currently unknown. This entry comes from a study of cytomegalovirus exposure and HLA in healthy donors. Findings and caveats of the study: The likely explanation for a cluster of highly shared sequence variants was sequencing artifact.

PCR amplification relied on 60 Vbeta primers (plus 13 Jbeta primers). Sequenced by immunoSEQ multiplex PCR; TCRdb stores in-frame clones only, minus some. The table lists some 130,000 clones, 70% to 85% of them singletons. The sequencing input was PBMCs. The receptor was derived from a female donor in good health and CMV-seronegative.

CDR3 amino acids: CASSLDRGVTEAFF. In DNA, the CDR3 is TGCGCCAGCAGCTTGGATCGGGGGGTCACTGAAGCTTTCTTT. This chain joins TRBV5-1 and TRBJ1-1; D is perhaps TRBD1 (5 bases). Germline V gives CDR1 SGHRS, CDR2 YFSETQ. Trimming took 0 bases from V and 4 from J, leaving 10 bases between them. CDR3 length equals 14 residues.